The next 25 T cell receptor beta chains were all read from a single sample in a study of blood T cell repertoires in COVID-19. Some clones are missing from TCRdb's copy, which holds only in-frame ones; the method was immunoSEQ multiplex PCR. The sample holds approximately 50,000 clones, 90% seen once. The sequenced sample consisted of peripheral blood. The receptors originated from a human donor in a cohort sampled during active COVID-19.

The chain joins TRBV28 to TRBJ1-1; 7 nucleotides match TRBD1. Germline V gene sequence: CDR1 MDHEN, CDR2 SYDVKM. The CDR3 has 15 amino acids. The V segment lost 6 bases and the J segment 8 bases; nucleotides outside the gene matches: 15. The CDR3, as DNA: TGTGCCAGCAGGACTCTAGGGGGCCGGGGGCCCGAAGCTTTCTTT. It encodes CASRTLGGRGPEAFF.

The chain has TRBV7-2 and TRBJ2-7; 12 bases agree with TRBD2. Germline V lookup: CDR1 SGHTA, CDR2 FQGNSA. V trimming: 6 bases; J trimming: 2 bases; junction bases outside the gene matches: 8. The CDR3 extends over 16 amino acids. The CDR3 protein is CASSYEGLAGTYEQYV. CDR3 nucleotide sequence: TGTGCCAGCAGTTACGAAGGACTAGCGGGGACCTACGAGCAGTACGTC.

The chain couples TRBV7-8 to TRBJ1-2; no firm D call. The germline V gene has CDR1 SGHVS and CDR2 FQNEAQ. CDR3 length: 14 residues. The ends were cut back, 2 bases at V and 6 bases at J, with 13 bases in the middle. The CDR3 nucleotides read TGTGCCAGCAGCTTATATCCTACGGGGAATGGCTACACCTTC. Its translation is CASSLYPTGNGYTF.

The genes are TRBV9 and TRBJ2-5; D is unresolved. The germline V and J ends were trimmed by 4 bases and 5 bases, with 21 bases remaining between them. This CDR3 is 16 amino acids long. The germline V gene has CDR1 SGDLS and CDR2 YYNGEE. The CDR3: CASSLRTKPTGETQYF. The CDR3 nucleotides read TGTGCCAGCAGCCTCCGTACTAAGCCAACCGGGGAGACCCAGTACTTC. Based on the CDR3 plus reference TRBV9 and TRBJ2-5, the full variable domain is DSGVTQTPKHLITATGQRVTLRCSPRSGDLSVYWYQQSLDQGLQFLIQYYNGEERAKGNILERFSAQQFPDLHSELNLSSLELGDSALYFCASSLRTKPTGETQYFGPGTRLLVL.

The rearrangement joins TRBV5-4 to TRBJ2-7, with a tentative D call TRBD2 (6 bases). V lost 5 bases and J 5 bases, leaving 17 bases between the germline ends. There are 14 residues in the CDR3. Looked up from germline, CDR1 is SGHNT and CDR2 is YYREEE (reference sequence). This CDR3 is CASSPQGLSNEQYV. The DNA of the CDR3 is TGTGCCAGCAGTCCGCAGGGACTGAGCAACGAGCAGTACGTC.

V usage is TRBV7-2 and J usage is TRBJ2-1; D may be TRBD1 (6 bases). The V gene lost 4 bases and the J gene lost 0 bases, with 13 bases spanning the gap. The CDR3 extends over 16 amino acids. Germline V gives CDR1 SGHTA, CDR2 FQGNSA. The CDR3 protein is CASSSMTGYSYNEQFF. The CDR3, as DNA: TGTGCCAGCAGCTCTATGACAGGCTACTCCTACAATGAGCAGTTCTTC.

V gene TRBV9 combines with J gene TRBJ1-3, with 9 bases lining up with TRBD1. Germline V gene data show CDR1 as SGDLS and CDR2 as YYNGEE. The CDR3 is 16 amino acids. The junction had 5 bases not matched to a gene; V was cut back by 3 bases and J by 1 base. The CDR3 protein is CASSGTGAESGNTIYF. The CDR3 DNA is TGTGCCAGCAGCGGGACAGGGGCAGAATCTGGAAACACCATATATTTT.

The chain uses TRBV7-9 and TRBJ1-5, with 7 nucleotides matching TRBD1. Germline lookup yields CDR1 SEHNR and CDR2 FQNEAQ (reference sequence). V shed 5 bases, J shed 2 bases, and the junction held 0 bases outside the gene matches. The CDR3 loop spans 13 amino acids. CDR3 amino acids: CASSGQGNQPQHF. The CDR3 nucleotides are TGTGCCAGCAGCGGACAGGGCAATCAGCCCCAGCATTTT. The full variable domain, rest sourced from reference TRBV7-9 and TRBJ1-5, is DTGVSQNPRHKITKRGQNVTFRCDPISEHNRLYWYRQTLGQGPEFLTYFQNEAQLEKSRLLSDRFSAERPKGSFSTLEIQRTEQGDSAMYLCASSGQGNQPQHFGDGTRLSIL.

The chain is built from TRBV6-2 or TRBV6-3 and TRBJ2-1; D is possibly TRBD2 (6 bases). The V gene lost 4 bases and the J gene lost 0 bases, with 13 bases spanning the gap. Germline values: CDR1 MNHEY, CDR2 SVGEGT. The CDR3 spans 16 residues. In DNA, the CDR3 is TGTGCCAGCAGTTCAATCCGGGACTCCTCCTACAATGAGCAGTTCTTC. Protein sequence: CASSSIRDSSYNEQFF.

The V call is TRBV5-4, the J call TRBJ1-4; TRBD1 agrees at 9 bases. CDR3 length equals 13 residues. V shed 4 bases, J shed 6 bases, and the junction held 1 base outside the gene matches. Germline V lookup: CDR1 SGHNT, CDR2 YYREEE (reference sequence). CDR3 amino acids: CASSRDRDEKLFF. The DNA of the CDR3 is TGTGCCAGCAGCAGGGACAGGGATGAAAAACTGTTTTTT. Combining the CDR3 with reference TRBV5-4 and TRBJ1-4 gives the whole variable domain ETGVTQSPTHLIKTRGQQVTLRCSSQSGHNTVSWYQQALGQGPQFIFQYYREEENGRGNFPPRFSGLQFPNYSSELNVNALELDDSALYLCASSRDRDEKLFFGSGTQLSVL.

CDR3 sequence (DNA): TGCAGCGTTGAAGCGAGCAGGGGGGAGCTGTTTTTT. Amino acids: CSVEASRGELFF. V gene TRBV29-1 combines with J gene TRBJ2-2; D gene unclear. V lost 1 base to trimming and J lost 8 bases, with 8 bases between them. Germline CDR1 reads SQVTM; CDR2 reads ANQGSEA. This CDR3 is 12 amino acids long.

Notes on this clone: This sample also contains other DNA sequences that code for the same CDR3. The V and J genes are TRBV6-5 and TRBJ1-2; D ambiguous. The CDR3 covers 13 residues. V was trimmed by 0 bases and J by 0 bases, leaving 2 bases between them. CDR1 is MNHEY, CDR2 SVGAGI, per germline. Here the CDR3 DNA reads TGTGCCAGCAGTTACTCCTCTAACTATGGCTACACCTTC. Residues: CASSYSSNYGYTF.

The CDR3 reads CASSQGMIQGARNNSPLHF. The DNA for the CDR3 is TGCGCCAGCAGCCAAGGGATGATCCAGGGGGCGCGGAATAATTCACCCCTCCACTTT. The chain recombines TRBV4-1 with TRBJ1-6, with 8 positions matching TRBD1. The V and J ends lost 1 base and 5 bases, in that order; junction bases with no gene match: 13. Germline V gene sequence: CDR1 MGHRA, CDR2 YSYEKL. The CDR3 sequence is 19 residues long.

The DNA of the CDR3 is TGTGCCAGCAGCGCAAGATCGGGACAGGCTGGAAACACCATATATTTT. Amino acid sequence: CASSARSGQAGNTIYF. The chain has TRBV7-9 and TRBJ1-3; TRBD1 aligns across 8 bases. The CDR3 sequence is 16 residues long. Germline V lookup: CDR1 SEHNR, CDR2 FQNEAQ (reference sequence). The ends lost 5 bases at V and 2 bases at J; junction bases unmatched: 8.

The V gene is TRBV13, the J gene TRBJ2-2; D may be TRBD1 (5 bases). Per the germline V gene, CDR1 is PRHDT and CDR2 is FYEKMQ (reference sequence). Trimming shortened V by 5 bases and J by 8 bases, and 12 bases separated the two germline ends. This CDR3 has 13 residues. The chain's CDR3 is CASSAQGRGELFF. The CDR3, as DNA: TGTGCCAGCAGCGCCCAGGGTAGGGGGGAGCTGTTTTTT.

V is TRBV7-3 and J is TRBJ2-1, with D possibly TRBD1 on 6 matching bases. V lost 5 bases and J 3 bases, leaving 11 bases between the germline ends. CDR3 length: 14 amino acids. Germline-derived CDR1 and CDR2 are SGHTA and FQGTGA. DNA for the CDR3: TGTGCCAGCAGCCCCGAGGACAGCTACAATGAGCAGTTCTTC. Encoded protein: CASSPEDSYNEQFF.

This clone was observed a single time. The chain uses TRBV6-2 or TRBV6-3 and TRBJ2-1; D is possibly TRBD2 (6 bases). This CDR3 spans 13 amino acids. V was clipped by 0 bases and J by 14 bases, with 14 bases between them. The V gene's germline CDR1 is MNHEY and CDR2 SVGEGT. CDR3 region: CASSYSAAGSKFF. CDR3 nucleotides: TGTGCCAGCAGTTACTCCGCGGCGGGGAGTAAGTTCTTC.

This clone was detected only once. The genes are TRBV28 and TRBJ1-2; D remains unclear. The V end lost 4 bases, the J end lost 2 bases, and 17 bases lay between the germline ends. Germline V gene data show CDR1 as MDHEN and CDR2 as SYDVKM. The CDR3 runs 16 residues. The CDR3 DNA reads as TGTGCCAGCAGTTATACCGGGAAGGCAGAAAACTATGGCTACACCTTC. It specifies CASSYTGKAENYGYTF.

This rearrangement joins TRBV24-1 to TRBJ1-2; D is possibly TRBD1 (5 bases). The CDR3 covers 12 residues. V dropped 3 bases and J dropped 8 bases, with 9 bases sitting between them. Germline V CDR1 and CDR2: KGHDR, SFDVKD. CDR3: CATSDIAGGYTF. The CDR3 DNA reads TGTGCCACCAGTGATATAGCAGGGGGCTACACCTTC.

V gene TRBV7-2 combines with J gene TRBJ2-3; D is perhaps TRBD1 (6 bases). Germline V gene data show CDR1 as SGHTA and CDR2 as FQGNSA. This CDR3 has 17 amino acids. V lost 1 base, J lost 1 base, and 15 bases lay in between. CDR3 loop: CASSLGVGRGRTDTQYF. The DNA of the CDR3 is TGTGCCAGCAGCTTAGGTGTCGGCAGGGGACGCACAGATACGCAGTATTTT.

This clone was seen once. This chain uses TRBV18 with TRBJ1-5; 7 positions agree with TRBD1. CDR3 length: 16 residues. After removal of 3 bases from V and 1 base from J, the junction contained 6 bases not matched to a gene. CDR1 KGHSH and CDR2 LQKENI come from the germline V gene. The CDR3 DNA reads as TGTGCCAGCTCACCGGGGACAGTTATAAGCAATCAGCCCCAGCATTTT. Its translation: CASSPGTVISNQPQHF. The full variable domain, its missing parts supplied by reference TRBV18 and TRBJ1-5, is NAGVMQNPRHLVRRRGQEARLRCSPMKGHSHVYWYRQLPEEGLKFMVYLQKENIIDESGMPKERFSAEFPKEGPSILRIQQVVRGDSAAYFCASSPGTVISNQPQHFGDGTRLSIL.

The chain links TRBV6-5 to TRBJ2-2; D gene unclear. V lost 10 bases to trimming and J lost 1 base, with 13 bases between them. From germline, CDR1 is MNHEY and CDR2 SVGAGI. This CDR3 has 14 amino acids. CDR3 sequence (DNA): TGTGCCAACTCTAAAGCTAAGAACACCGGGGAGCTGTTTTTT. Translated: CANSKAKNTGELFF.

The CDR3 region is CASSTMEGLTGELFF. In DNA form, the CDR3 reads TGTGCCAGTAGTACCATGGAGGGCCTGACCGGGGAGCTGTTTTTT. The gene calls are TRBV19 and TRBJ2-2, with D possibly being TRBD2 (6 bases). The V end lost 4 bases, the J end lost 5 bases, and 14 bases lay between the germline ends. The CDR3 is 15 residues long. The germline V gene encodes CDR1 LNHDA and CDR2 SQIVND (reference sequence).

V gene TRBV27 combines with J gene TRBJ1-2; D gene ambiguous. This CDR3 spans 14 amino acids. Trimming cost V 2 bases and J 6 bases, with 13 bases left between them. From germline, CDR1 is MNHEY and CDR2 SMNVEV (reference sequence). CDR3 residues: CASSLTYRGDGYTF. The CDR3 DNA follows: TGTGCCAGCAGTTTAACCTATCGGGGAGATGGCTACACCTTC.

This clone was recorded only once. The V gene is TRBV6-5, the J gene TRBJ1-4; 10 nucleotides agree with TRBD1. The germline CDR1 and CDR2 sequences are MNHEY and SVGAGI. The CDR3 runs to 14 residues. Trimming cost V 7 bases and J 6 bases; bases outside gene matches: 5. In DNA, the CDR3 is TGTGCCAGCATGATGGGACAGGGGCATGAAAAACTGTTTTTT. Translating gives CASMMGQGHEKLFF.